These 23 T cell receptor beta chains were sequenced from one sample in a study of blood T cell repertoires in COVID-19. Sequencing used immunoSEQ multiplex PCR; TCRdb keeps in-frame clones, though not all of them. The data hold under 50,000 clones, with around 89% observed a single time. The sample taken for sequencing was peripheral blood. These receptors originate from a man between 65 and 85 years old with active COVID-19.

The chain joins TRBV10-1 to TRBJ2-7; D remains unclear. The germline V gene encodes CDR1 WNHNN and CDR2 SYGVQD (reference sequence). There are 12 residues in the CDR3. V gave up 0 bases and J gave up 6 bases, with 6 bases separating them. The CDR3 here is CASSESYSEQYF. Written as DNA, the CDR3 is TGCGCCAGCAGTGAGTCGTACAGCGAGCAGTACTTC.

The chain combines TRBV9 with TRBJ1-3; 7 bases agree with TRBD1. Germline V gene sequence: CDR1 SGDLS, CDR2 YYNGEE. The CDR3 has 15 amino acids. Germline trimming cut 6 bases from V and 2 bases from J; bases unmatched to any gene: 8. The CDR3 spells CASTREGATGNTIYF. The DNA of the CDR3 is TGTGCCAGCACGCGCGAGGGGGCAACTGGAAACACCATATATTTT. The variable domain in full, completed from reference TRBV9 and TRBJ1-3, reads DSGVTQTPKHLITATGQRVTLRCSPRSGDLSVYWYQQSLDQGLQFLIQYYNGEERAKGNILERFSAQQFPDLHSELNLSSLELGDSALYFCASTREGATGNTIYFGEGSWLTVV.

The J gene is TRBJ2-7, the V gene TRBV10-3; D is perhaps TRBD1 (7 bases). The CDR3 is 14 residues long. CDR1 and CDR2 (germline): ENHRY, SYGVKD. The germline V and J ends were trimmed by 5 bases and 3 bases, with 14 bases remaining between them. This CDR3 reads CAISQDRDFYEQYF. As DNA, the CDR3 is TGTGCCATCAGTCAAGACAGGGACTTCTACGAGCAGTACTTC.

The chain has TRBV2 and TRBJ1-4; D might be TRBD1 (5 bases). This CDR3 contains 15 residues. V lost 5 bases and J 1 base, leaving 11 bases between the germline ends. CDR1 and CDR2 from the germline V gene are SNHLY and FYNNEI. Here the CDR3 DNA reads TGTGCCAGCAGTCGACAGCCCCTAACTAATGAAAAACTGTTTTTT. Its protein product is CASSRQPLTNEKLFF.

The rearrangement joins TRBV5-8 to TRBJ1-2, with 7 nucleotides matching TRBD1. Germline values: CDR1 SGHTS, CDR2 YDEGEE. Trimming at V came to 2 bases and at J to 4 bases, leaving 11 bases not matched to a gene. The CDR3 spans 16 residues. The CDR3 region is CASSLTFRGNGYGYTF. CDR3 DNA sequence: TGTGCCAGCAGCTTAACCTTCAGGGGGAACGGCTATGGCTACACCTTC.

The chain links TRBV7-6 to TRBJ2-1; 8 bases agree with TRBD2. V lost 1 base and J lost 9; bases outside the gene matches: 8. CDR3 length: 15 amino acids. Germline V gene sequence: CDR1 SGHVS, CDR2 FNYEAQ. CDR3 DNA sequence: TGTGCCAGCAGCTTAGGGGCGGGGGGTGGTGGTGAGCAGTTCTTC. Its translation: CASSLGAGGGGEQFF.

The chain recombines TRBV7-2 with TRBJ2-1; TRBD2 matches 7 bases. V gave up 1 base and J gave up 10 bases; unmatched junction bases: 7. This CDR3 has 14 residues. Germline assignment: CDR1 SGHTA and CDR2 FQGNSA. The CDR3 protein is CASSLGGGVREQFF. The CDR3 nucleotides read TGTGCCAGCAGCTTAGGGGGAGGGGTAAGAGAGCAGTTCTTC.

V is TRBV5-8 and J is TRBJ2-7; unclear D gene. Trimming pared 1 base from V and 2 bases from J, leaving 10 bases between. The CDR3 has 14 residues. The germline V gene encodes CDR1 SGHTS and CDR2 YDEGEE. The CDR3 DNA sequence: TGTGCCAGCAGCTTGTCCGGGTTCACCTACGAGCAGTACTTC. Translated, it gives CASSLSGFTYEQYF. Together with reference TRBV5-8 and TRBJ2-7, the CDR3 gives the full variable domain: EAGVTQSPTHLIKTRGQQATLRCSPISGHTSVYWYQQALGLGLQFLLWYDEGEERNRGNFPPRFSGRQFPNYSSELNVNALELEDSALYLCASSLSGFTYEQYFGPGTRLTVT.

In nucleotides, the CDR3 is TGTGCCAGCAGCGCCTTTCTTGGCGGGGGCCCTTTAGAGACCCAGTACTTC. It specifies CASSAFLGGGPLETQYF. The rearrangement uses TRBV7-2 and TRBJ2-5; D is perhaps TRBD2 (7 bases). The CDR3 totals 17 residues. The V gene's germline CDR1 is SGHTA and CDR2 FQGNSA. Trimming removed 5 bases from V and 4 bases from J, with 23 bases in between. Complete variable domain (other parts from reference TRBV7-2 and TRBJ2-5): GAGVSQSPSNKVTEKGKDVELRCDPISGHTALYWYRQSLGQGLEFLIYFQGNSAPDKSGLPSDRFSAERTGGSVSTLTIQRTQQEDSAVYLCASSAFLGGGPLETQYFGPGTRLLVL.

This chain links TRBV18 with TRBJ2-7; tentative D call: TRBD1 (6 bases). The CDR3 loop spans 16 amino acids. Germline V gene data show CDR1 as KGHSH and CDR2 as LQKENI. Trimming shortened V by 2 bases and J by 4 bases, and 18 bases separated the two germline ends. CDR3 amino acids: CASSPSLLQGLYEQYF. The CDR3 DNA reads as TGTGCCAGCTCACCATCGCTCTTGCAGGGGTTATACGAGCAGTACTTC.

Here the CDR3 reads CASSRGLNTEAFF. In DNA, the CDR3 is TGTGCCAGCAGCCGAGGGCTGAACACTGAAGCTTTCTTT. The genes are TRBV14 and TRBJ1-1; D is unclear. The germline CDR1 and CDR2 sequences are SGHDN and FVKESK. This CDR3 comprises 13 residues. V dropped 4 bases and J dropped 0 bases, with 6 bases sitting between them.

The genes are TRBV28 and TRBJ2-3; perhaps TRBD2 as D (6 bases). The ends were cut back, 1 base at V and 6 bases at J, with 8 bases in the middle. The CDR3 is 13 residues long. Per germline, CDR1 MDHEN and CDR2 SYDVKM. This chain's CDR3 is CASSLSGVDTQYF. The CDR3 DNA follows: TGTGCCAGCAGTTTATCGGGGGTTGATACGCAGTATTTT.

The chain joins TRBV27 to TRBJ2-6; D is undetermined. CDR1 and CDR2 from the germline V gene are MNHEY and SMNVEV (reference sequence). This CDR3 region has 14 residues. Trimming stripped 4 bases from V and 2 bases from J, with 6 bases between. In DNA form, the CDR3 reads TGTGCCAGCAGTTCTGGGCCTGGGGCCAACGTCCTGACTTTC. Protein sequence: CASSSGPGANVLTF.

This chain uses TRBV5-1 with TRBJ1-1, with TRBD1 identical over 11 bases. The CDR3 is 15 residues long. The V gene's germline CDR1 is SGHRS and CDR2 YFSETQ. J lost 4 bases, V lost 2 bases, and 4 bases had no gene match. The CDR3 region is CASSFLGQGATEAFF. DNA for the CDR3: TGCGCCAGCAGCTTTCTAGGACAGGGGGCCACTGAAGCTTTCTTT.

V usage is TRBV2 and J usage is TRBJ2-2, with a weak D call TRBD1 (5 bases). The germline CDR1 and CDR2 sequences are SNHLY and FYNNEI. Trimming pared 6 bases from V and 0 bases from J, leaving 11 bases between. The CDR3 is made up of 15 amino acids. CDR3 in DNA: TGTGCCAGCAGGGCGACAGTAACGAACACCGGGGAGCTGTTTTTT. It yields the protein CASRATVTNTGELFF.

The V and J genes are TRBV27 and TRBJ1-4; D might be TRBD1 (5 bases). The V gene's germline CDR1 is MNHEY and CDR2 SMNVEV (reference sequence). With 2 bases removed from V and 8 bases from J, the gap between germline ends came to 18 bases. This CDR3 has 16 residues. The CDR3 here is CASSLRYRGMEEKLFF. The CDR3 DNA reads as TGTGCCAGCAGTTTAAGGTATAGGGGAATGGAAGAAAAACTGTTTTTT.

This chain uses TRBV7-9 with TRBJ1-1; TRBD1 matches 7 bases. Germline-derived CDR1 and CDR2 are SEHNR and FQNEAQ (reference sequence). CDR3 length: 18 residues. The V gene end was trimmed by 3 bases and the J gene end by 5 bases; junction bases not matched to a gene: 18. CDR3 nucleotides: TGTGCCAGCAGCTTGAGGACAGGATCCGCTTGGGAGGCGACTGAAGCTTTCTTT. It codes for CASSLRTGSAWEATEAFF.

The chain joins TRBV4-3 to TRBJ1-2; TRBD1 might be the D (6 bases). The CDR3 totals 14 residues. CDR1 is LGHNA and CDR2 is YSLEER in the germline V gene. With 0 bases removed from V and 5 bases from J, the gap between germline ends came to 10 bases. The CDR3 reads CASSQDNRVYGYTF. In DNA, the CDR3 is TGCGCCAGCAGCCAAGATAACAGGGTTTATGGCTACACCTTC.

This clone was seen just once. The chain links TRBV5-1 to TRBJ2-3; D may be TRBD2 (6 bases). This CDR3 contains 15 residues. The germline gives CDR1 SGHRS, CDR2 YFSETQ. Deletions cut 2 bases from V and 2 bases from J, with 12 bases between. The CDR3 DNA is TGCGCCAGCAGCTTTCTAGGGGACTCCACAGATACGCAGTATTTT. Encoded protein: CASSFLGDSTDTQYF.

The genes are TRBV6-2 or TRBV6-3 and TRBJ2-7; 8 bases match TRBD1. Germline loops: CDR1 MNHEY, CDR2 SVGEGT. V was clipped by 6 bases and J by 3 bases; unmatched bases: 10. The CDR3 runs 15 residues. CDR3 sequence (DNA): TGTGCCAGCAGCCAAATCGGACAGGGTGGCTACGAGCAGTACTTC. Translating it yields CASSQIGQGGYEQYF.

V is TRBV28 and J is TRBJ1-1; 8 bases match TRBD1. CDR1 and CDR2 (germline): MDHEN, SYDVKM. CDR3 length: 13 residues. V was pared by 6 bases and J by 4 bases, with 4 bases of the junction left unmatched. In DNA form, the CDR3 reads TGTGCCAGCAGACCGGACAGGGCCACTGAAGCTTTCTTT. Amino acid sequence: CASRPDRATEAFF.

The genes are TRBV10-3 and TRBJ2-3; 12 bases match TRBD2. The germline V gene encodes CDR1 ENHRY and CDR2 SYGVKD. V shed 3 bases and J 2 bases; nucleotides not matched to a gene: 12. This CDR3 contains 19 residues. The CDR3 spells CAISDLGLAGIADTDTQYF. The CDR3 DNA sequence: TGTGCCATCAGTGATTTAGGACTAGCGGGGATAGCGGACACAGATACGCAGTATTTT.

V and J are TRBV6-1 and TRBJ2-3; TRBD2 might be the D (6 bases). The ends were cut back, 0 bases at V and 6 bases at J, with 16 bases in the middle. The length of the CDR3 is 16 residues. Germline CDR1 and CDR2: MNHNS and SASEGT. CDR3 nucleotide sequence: TGTGCCAGCAGTGAAGCGCGCGGGACCCTTACCGATACGCAGTATTTT. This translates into CASSEARGTLTDTQYF.